A selection of T cell receptor beta chains follows, all from one sample in a study of cytomegalovirus exposure and HLA in healthy donors. Sequencing was performed with immunoSEQ multiplex PCR; in TCRdb, only in-frame clones are kept and a portion is missing. This table holds about 82,000 clones, approximately 74% found once. The sample taken for sequencing was PBMCs. The receptor set was obtained from a man aged 40-50 years in good health and CMV-seropositive. CDR3s include the opening cysteine and the closing phenylalanine or tryptophan. Fields, in order: clone size, CDR3 length, J gene, V gene, D gene, CDR3 DNA, CDR3 protein. A D gene is named only where the DNA matches it firmly. Clone size is shown for a subset of rows, as once, few, many or a class of expanded clone.

.,15,TRBJ2-2,TRBV11-2,.,TGTGCCAGCAGCTTTGGGCTCGCGAACACCGGGGAGCTGTTTTTT,CASSFGLANTGELFF
few,16,TRBJ1-4,TRBV4-2,TRBD1,TGTGCCAGCAGCCAAGATTTCGCAGGGGGGAATGAAAAACTGTTTTTT,CASSQDFAGGNEKLFF
.,15,TRBJ2-5,TRBV5-5,TRBD2,TGTGCCAGCAGCAAACCGGGACTAGCGCCAGAGACCCAGTACTTC,CASSKPGLAPETQYF
medium-sized,15,TRBJ2-6,TRBV5-4,TRBD1,TGTGCCGGCGGGACAGGATCAGCAGGGGCCAACGTCCTGACTTTC,CAGGTGSAGANVLTF
.,14,TRBJ1-3,TRBV29-1,.,TGCAGCGTCGACGGTGGGCGTTCTGGAAACACCATATATTTT,CSVDGGRSGNTIYF
few,15,TRBJ2-6,TRBV19,.,TGTGCCAGTAGTAGAACAGGGTCTGGGGCCAACGTCCTGACTTTC,CASSRTGSGANVLTF
.,15,TRBJ2-7,TRBV28,.,TGTGCCAGCCTTTCGAGCAGGGAAAGCTCCTACGAGCAGTACTTC,CASLSSRESSYEQYF
.,15,TRBJ2-3,TRBV11-3,TRBD2,TGTGCCAGCAGCTTAGACCCCAGCGGGGCTGATACGCAGTATTTT,CASSLDPSGADTQYF
.,12,TRBJ1-5,TRBV5-1,.,TGCGCCAGCAGCCTAGGCAATCAGCCCCAGCATTTT,CASSLGNQPQHF
.,13,TRBJ1-1,TRBV5-4,TRBD1,TGTGCCAGCAGCTTGTTACAGGGGACTGAAGCTTTCTTT,CASSLLQGTEAFF
few,16,TRBJ1-4,TRBV27,.,TGTGCCAGCAGTTATCAGGGGTATAGGACTAATGAAAAACTGTTTTTT,CASSYQGYRTNEKLFF
.,15,TRBJ2-7,TRBV28,TRBD2,TGTGCCAGCAGTATTCTAGCGGCCGACTCCTACGAGCAGTACTTC,CASSILAADSYEQYF
.,15,TRBJ2-2,TRBV5-6,TRBD2,TGTGCCAGCAGACCTAGCGGGGGGAACACCGGGGAGCTGTTTTTT,CASRPSGGNTGELFF
.,14,TRBJ2-6,TRBV6-1,.,TGTGCCAGCAGTGAACAAATTGGGGCCAACGTCCTGACTTTC,CASSEQIGANVLTF
.,10,TRBJ2-7,TRBV20-1,TRBD1,TGCAGTGGGGTGGACAGGGGGCAGTACTTC,CSGVDRGQYF
.,14,TRBJ2-1,TRBV10-3,TRBD2,TGTGCCTCCCGCCCTAGCGGGGCATACAATGAGCAGTTCTTC,CASRPSGAYNEQFF
.,15,TRBJ1-5,TRBV7-2,.,TGTGCCAGCAGCCTCATGGGGGGTAGCAATCAGCCCCAGCATTTT,CASSLMGGSNQPQHF
.,13,TRBJ2-1,TRBV7-2,.,TGTGCCAGCGGGGCGGCGAGTAGGAATGAGCAGTTCTTC,CASGAASRNEQFF
.,15,TRBJ2-3,TRBV5-1,TRBD2,TGCGCCAGCAGCTTGCCAGCGGGGGGGGTAGATACGCAGTATTTT,CASSLPAGGVDTQYF
few,16,TRBJ2-3,TRBV7-2,TRBD2,TGTGCCAGCAGCTTAGCGGTAGCGGGAGCCCTGGATACGCAGTATTTT,CASSLAVAGALDTQYF
.,14,TRBJ2-1,TRBV13,.,TGTGCCAGCAGCTTAGTGGCGGGGGCAAATGAGCAGTTCTTC,CASSLVAGANEQFF
.,13,TRBJ1-1,TRBV28,.,TGTGCCAGCAGTCCAGGGCGGCACACTGAAGCTTTCTTT,CASSPGRHTEAFF
.,13,TRBJ2-7,TRBV30,TRBD2,TGTGCCTGGAGAGTGGCGGGAGCCTACGAGCAGTACTTC,CAWRVAGAYEQYF
.,14,TRBJ1-1,TRBV19,.,TGTGCCAGTAGTACGGGACTGCCGAACACTGAAGCTTTCTTT,CASSTGLPNTEAFF
few,16,TRBJ2-1,TRBV9,TRBD2,TGTGCCAGCAGTAAAATGGCGGGAGGTTCCTACAATGAGCAGTTCTTC,CASSKMAGGSYNEQFF